The clone carrying this T cell receptor beta chain was recorded a few times. Its target is not known. Per the germline V gene, CDR1 is DFQATT and CDR2 is SNEGSKA (reference sequence). This CDR3 comprises 17 residues. V shed 0 bases, J shed 3 bases, and the junction held 11 bases outside the gene matches. These data belong to a study of response to subunit inactivated influenza vaccine. MiXCR, run by TCRdb on the RT-PCR reads, gives a single entry per CDR3 protein. The table includes under 200,000 distinct CDR3 sequences, 9.5% to 12% detected once. General study findings and limits: The authors suggested that every seasonal influenza vaccination recruits few new T cells.

This receptor was taken from a man between 50 and 69 years old who received an inactivated influenza vaccine. The material was CD8+ T cells sorted from PBMCs, obtained 23 months after vaccination. The V call is TRBV20-1, the J call TRBJ2-1; 7 bases are a match to TRBD2. The CDR3 DNA is TGCAGTGCTAGAGATGTTGTAAGGGAGGGCCACTACAATGAGCAGTTCTTC. It is translated as CSARDVVREGHYNEQFF.